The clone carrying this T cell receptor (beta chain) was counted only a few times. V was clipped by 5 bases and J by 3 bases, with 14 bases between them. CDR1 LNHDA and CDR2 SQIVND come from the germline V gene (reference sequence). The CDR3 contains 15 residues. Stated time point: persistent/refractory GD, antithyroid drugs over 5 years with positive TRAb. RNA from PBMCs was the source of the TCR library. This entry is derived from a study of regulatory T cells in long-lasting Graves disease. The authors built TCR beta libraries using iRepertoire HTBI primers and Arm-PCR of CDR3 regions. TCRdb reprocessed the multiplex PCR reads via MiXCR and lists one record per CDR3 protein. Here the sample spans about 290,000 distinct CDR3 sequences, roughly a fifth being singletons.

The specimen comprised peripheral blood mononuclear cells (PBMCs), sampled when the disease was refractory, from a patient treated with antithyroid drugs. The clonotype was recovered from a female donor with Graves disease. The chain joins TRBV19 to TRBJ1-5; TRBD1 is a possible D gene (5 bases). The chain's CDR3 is CASSALGGNNQPQHF. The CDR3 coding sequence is TGTGCCAGTAGTGCCCTCGGGGGGAACAATCAGCCCCAGCATTTT.